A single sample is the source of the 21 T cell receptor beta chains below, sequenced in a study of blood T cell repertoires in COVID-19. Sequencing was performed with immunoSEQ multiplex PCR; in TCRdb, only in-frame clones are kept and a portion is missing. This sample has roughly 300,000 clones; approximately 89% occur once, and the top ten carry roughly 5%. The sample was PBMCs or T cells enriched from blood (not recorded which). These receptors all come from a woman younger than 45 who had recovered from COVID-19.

The CDR3 nucleotides read TGTGCCAGCTCACCAGCCTCCACTAAATACGAGCAGTACTTC. It yields the protein CASSPASTKYEQYF. The chain uses TRBV18 and TRBJ2-7; D ambiguous. Germline CDR1 and CDR2: KGHSH and LQKENI. Trimming stripped 2 bases from V and 4 bases from J, with 12 bases between. The CDR3 extends over 14 amino acids.

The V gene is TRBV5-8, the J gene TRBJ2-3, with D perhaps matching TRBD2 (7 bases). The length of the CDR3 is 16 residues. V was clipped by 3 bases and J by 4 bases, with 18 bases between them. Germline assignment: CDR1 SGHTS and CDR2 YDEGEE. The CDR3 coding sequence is TGTGCCAGCAGCTGGGGGGGCCAGTTAGGCGCAGATACGCAGTATTTT. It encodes CASSWGGQLGADTQYF.

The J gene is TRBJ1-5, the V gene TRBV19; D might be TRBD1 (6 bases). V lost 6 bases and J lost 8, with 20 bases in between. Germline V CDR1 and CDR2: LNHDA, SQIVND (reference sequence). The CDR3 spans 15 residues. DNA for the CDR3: TGTGCCAGTAGCCTATGGGACGGAGGGGGGGAGCCCCAGCATTTT. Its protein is CASSLWDGGGEPQHF.

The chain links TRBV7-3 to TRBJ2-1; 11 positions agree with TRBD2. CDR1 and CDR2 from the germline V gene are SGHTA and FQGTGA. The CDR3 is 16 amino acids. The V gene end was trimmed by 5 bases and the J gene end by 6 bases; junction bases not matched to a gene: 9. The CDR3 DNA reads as TGTGCCAGCAGCCCCTTCTCTAGCGGGGGGACCAATGAGCAGTTCTTC. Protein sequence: CASSPFSSGGTNEQFF.

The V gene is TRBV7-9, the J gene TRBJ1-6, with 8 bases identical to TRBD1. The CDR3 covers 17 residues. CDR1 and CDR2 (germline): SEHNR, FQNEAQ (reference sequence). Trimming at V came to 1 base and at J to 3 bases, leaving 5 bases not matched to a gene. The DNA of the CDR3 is TGTGCCAGCAGCTTAGTCCCCGGGACAGGCTATAATTCACCCCTCCACTTT. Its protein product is CASSLVPGTGYNSPLHF.

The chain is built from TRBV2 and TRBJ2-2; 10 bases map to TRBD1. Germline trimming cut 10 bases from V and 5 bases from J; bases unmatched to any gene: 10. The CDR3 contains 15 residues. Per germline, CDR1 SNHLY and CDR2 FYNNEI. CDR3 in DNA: TGTGCCATTACCCCCCGGGACAGGGGTACCGGGGAGCTGTTTTTT. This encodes CAITPRDRGTGELFF.

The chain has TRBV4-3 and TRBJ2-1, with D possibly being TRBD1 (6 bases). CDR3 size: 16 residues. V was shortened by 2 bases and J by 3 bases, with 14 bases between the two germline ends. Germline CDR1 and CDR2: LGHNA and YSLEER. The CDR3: CASSQIFPGVYNEQFF. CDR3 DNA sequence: TGCGCCAGCAGCCAAATTTTTCCAGGGGTCTACAATGAGCAGTTCTTC.

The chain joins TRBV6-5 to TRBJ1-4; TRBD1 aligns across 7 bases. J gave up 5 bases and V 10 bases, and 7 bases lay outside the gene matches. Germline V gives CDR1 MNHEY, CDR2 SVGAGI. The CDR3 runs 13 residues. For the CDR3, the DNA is TGTGCCACTCGCCCCAGGGGGAATGAAAAACTGTTTTTT. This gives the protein CATRPRGNEKLFF.

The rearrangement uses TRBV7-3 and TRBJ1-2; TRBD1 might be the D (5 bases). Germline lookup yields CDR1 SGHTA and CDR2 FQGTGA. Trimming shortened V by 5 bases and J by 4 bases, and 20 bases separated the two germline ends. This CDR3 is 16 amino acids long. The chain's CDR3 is CASSPEPNRNSYGYTF. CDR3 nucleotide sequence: TGTGCCAGCAGCCCCGAACCAAACAGGAACAGCTATGGCTACACCTTC.

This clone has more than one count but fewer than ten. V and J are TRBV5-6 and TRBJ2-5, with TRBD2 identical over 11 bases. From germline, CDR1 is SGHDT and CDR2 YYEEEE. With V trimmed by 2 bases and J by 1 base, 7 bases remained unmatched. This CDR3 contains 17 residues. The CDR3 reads CASSFVSTSGGQETQYF. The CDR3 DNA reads TGTGCCAGCAGCTTCGTGAGCACTAGCGGGGGCCAAGAGACCCAGTACTTC.

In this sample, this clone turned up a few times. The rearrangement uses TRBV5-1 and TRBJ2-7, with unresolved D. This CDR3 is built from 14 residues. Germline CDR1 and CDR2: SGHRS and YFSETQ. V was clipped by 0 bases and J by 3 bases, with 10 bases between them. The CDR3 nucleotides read TGCGCCAGCAGCTTGGGACACCTTGGCTACGAGCAGTACTTC. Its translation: CASSLGHLGYEQYF.

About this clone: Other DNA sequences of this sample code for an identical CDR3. CDR3 bases: TGCGCCAGCAGCTTAGGAGAAAACACTGAAGCTTTCTTT. Protein product: CASSLGENTEAFF. This rearrangement joins TRBV5-1 to TRBJ1-1; D not certain. The V end lost 2 bases, the J end lost 2 bases, and 7 bases lay between the germline ends. There are 13 residues in the CDR3. Germline CDR1 and CDR2: SGHRS and YFSETQ.

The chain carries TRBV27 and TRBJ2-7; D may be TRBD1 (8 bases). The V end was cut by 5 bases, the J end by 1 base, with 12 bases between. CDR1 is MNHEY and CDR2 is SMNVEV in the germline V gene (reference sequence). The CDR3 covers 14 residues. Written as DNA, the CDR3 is TGTGCCAGCAGTCAACAGGGGGGGTCCTACGAGCAGTACTTC. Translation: CASSQQGGSYEQYF.

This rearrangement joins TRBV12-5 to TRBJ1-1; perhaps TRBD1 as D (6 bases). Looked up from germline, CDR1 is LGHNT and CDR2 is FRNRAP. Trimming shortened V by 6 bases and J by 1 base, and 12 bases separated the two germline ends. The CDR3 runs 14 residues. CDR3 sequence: CASGNGQTNTEAFF. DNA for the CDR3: TGTGCTAGTGGCAACGGACAGACGAACACTGAAGCTTTCTTT.

CDR3 bases: TGTGCCAGCGCTGAAACGGAACCTGCAAGCGGAAAACTGTTTTTT. It yields the protein CASAETEPASGKLFF. This sequence joins TRBV2 and TRBJ1-4; D remains unclear. This CDR3 has 15 residues. Per germline, CDR1 SNHLY and CDR2 FYNNEI. The V gene lost 8 bases and the J gene lost 10 bases, with 23 bases spanning the gap.

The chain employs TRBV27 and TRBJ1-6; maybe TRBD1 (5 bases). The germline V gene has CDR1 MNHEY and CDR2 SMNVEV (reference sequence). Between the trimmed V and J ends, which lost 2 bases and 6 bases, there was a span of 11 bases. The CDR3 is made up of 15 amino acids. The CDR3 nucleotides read TGTGCCAGCAGTTTAGAAAGGGGAGGTAATTCACCCCTCCACTTT. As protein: CASSLERGGNSPLHF.

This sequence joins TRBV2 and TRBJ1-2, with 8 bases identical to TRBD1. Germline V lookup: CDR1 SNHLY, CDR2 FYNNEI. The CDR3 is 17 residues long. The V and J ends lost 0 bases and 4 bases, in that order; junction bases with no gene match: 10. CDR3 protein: CASSEARTGLGPYGYTF. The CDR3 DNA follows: TGTGCCAGCAGTGAAGCACGGACAGGGCTGGGCCCCTATGGCTACACCTTC.

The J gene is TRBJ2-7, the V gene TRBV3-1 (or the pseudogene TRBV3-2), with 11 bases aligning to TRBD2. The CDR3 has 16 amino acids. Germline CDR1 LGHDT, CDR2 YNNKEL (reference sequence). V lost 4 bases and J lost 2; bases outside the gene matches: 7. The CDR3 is CASSLGTSGTPYEQYF. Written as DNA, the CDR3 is TGTGCCAGCAGCCTCGGGACTAGCGGAACCCCCTACGAGCAGTACTTC.

The CDR3 DNA is TGTGCCAGCAGCTTGCGAGGAATTAGCAACTATGGCTACACCTTC. It encodes CASSLRGISNYGYTF. This sequence joins TRBV5-6 and TRBJ1-2, with D hard to call. V lost 1 base and J lost 2, with 12 bases in between. The germline V gene has CDR1 SGHDT and CDR2 YYEEEE. The CDR3 contains 15 residues.

Here the CDR3 reads CASSPRRTNSPLHF. The CDR3 nucleotides read TGTGCCAGCAGCCCCCGGAGGACTAATTCACCCCTCCACTTT. This chain joins TRBV13 and TRBJ1-6, with D hard to call. V dropped 5 bases and J dropped 6 bases, with 11 bases sitting between them. The CDR3 spans 14 residues. Germline V gives CDR1 PRHDT, CDR2 FYEKMQ (reference sequence).

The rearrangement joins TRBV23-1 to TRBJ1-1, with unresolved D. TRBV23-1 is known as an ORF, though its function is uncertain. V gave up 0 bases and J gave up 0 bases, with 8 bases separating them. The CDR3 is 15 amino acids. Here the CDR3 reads CASSQSSIMNTEAFF. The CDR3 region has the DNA TGCGCCAGCAGTCAATCGAGCATAATGAACACTGAAGCTTTCTTT.